The present TCR beta chain was sequenced within a study of blood T cell repertoires in COVID-19. Measured with immunoSEQ multiplex PCR; TCRdb has only the in-frame clones, and not every one. Among 200,000 to 300,000 clones listed, approximately 90% were seen once. CDR1 ENHRY and CDR2 SYGVKD come from the germline V gene. V trimming: 2 bases; J trimming: 4 bases; junction bases outside the gene matches: 7. The CDR3 has 16 amino acids. The clonotype comes from a woman in her twenties or thirties who had recovered from COVID-19. Sequencing was done on a sample of PBMCs or T cells enriched from blood (not recorded which). The chain carries TRBV10-3 and TRBJ2-1, with 8 bases matching TRBD2. CDR3 in DNA: TGTGCCATCAGTGAGGCGGGGGGTCCAGATTACAATGAGCAGTTCTTC. It specifies CAISEAGGPDYNEQFF.